These 28 T cell receptor beta chains share one sample of origin, sequenced in a study of blood T cell repertoires in COVID-19. Measured with immunoSEQ multiplex PCR; TCRdb has only the in-frame clones, and not every one. The repertoire consists of roughly 260,000 clones, with approximately 77% occurring once and the leading ten covering 2.5% to 3.5%. The specimen was peripheral blood. Every receptor here comes from a woman aged 18-30 years with acute or convalescent COVID-19.

The J gene is TRBJ2-7, the V gene TRBV28; D is ambiguous. CDR3 length: 12 amino acids. The V end was cut by 5 bases, the J end by 3 bases, with 8 bases between. The germline V gene encodes CDR1 MDHEN and CDR2 SYDVKM. The CDR3 DNA sequence: TGTGCCAGCAGTCAGACACACTACGAGCAGTACTTC. Translating gives CASSQTHYEQYF.

V and J are TRBV4-3 and TRBJ2-3; 7 bases align to TRBD2. Trimming removed 6 bases from V and 3 bases from J; junction bases left unmatched: 3. The CDR3 contains 13 residues. From germline, CDR1 is LGHNA and CDR2 YSLEER. The CDR3 DNA follows: TGCGCCAGCAGTCTTAGCGGGACAGATACGCAGTATTTT. Amino acids: CASSLSGTDTQYF.

Concerning this clone: Other DNA variants within this sample encode the same CDR3. The chain uses TRBV5-4 and TRBJ1-4; tentative D call: TRBD1 (5 bases). V dropped 0 bases and J dropped 7 bases, with 10 bases sitting between them. CDR1 SGHNT and CDR2 YYREEE come from the germline V gene (reference sequence). The CDR3 runs 14 residues. The chain's CDR3 is CASSLGQGGEKLFF. The CDR3 DNA follows: TGTGCCAGCAGCTTGGGGCAGGGTGGTGAAAAACTGTTTTTT.

The chain employs TRBV27 and TRBJ2-7; D uncertain. Trimming took off 3 bases at V and 3 bases at J, with 12 bases between the two ends. CDR3 length equals 14 residues. The germline CDR1 and CDR2 sequences are MNHEY and SMNVEV (reference sequence). CDR3 DNA: TGTGCCAGCAGTTTTTCTTTCACTGGCTACGAGCAGTACTTC. Protein product: CASSFSFTGYEQYF.

The sample holds a few counts of this clone. The CDR3 nucleotides are TGTGCCAGCACCCAAGGAAAGGGACACTCTGGAAACACCATATATTTT. Translating it yields CASTQGKGHSGNTIYF. This chain uses TRBV5-6 with TRBJ1-3; possibly TRBD1 for D (6 bases). Germline V CDR1 and CDR2: SGHDT, YYEEEE. Trimming took 6 bases from V and 0 from J, leaving 16 bases between them. The CDR3 is 16 amino acids.

The V and J genes are TRBV6-5 and TRBJ1-6; D unresolved. Trimming took off 8 bases at V and 2 bases at J, with 10 bases between the two ends. The CDR3 runs 14 residues. The V gene's germline CDR1 is MNHEY and CDR2 SVGAGI. The CDR3 is CASLPTTYNSPLHF. DNA of the CDR3: TGTGCCAGCCTCCCGACAACCTATAATTCACCCCTCCACTTT.

About this clone: In the same sample, other DNA sequences code for this CDR3. This sequence joins TRBV7-9 and TRBJ2-3, with 7 bases aligning to TRBD2. The CDR3 sequence is 14 residues long. Looked up from germline, CDR1 is SEHNR and CDR2 is FQNEAQ (reference sequence). The V and J ends lost 1 base and 4 bases, in that order; junction bases with no gene match: 2. The CDR3 protein is CASSLGLAADTQYF. The CDR3 DNA follows: TGTGCCAGCAGCTTAGGACTAGCAGCAGATACGCAGTATTTT.

This clone was picked up one time. The V gene is TRBV25-1, the J gene TRBJ1-2; the match to TRBD1 covers 7 bases. CDR1 and CDR2 from the germline V gene are MGHDK and SYGVNS. The CDR3 is 15 residues long. V dropped 3 bases and J dropped 3; count of bases not matched to a gene: 7. In nucleotides, the CDR3 is TGTGCCAGCAGTGACCCGCTTGGACAGGACTATGGCTACACCTTC. Translating it yields CASSDPLGQDYGYTF.

The chain is built from TRBV27 and TRBJ2-1, with a possible D match to TRBD2 (6 bases). The V gene lost 5 bases and the J gene lost 0 bases, with 14 bases spanning the gap. The germline CDR1 and CDR2 sequences are MNHEY and SMNVEV (reference sequence). The CDR3 loop spans 16 amino acids. In DNA, the CDR3 is TGTGCCAGCAGTCGGGGAGATAGCGGCTCCTACAATGAGCAGTTCTTC. The encoded protein is CASSRGDSGSYNEQFF.

CDR3 protein: CASSSAYGSGRITGELFF. CDR3 coding DNA: TGTGCCAGCAGCTCAGCCTACGGTAGCGGGAGGATCACCGGGGAGCTGTTTTTT. The chain uses TRBV7-9 and TRBJ2-2, with 10 bases identical to TRBD2. With 4 bases clipped from V and 4 bases from J, the junction kept 12 bases outside the gene matches. The CDR3 has 18 residues. In germline, CDR1 is SEHNR, CDR2 FQNEAQ (reference sequence).

The chain couples TRBV30 to TRBJ1-2; TRBD1 matches 8 bases. The V gene's germline CDR1 is GTSNPN and CDR2 SVGIG (reference sequence). Losses at the gene ends were 2 bases for V and 5 bases for J; bases not matched to a gene: 10. CDR3 size: 15 residues. DNA of the CDR3: TGTGCCTGGAGTTGGGGACAGGCCCCCACATATGGCTACACCTTC. Its translation is CAWSWGQAPTYGYTF.

This chain connects TRBV27 to TRBJ2-5; D unresolved. CDR3 length equals 11 residues. Germline V gene data show CDR1 as MNHEY and CDR2 as SMNVEV (reference sequence). V was clipped by 6 bases and J by 5 bases, with 7 bases between them. CDR3 bases: TGTGCCAGCAGGCTCGGTGAGACCCAGTACTTC. Protein sequence: CASRLGETQYF.

V gene TRBV2 combines with J gene TRBJ2-7; 7 positions agree with TRBD1. The V segment lost 8 bases and the J segment 2 bases; nucleotides outside the gene matches: 9. Germline CDR1 is SNHLY and CDR2 is FYNNEI. The CDR3 consists of 14 residues. The CDR3 sequence is CASAVGDSPYEQYF. The CDR3 nucleotides read TGTGCCAGCGCGGTCGGGGACAGCCCCTACGAGCAGTACTTC.

This chain links TRBV6-6 with TRBJ2-1, with D perhaps matching TRBD1 (6 bases). This CDR3 is built from 15 residues. From germline, CDR1 is MNHNY and CDR2 SVGAGI (reference sequence). Trimming took 6 bases from V and 4 from J, leaving 16 bases between them. The CDR3 spells CASRTQGRRYNEQFF. DNA of the CDR3: TGTGCCAGCAGAACACAGGGACGAAGGTACAATGAGCAGTTCTTC.

This clone has a single count. This chain connects TRBV5-6 to TRBJ1-5; no reliable D call. Trimming pared 7 bases from V and 2 bases from J, leaving 16 bases between. Germline V gene lookup returns CDR1 SGHDT and CDR2 YYEEEE. The CDR3 is 15 residues long. The CDR3 loop reads CASCITGNGNQPQHF. CDR3 nucleotides: TGTGCCAGCTGCATCACGGGTAATGGCAATCAGCCCCAGCATTTT.

The chain is built from TRBV4-3 and TRBJ2-3, with TRBD2 identical over 11 bases. This CDR3 comprises 20 residues. The V and J ends lost 0 bases and 5 bases, in that order; junction bases with no gene match: 16. Germline V lookup: CDR1 LGHNA, CDR2 YSLEER. CDR3 loop: CASSQEASSGRLGTGDTQYF. The CDR3 DNA sequence: TGCGCCAGCAGCCAAGAGGCGTCTAGCGGGAGGTTGGGGACGGGAGATACGCAGTATTTT.

The chain has TRBV20-1 and TRBJ2-5; D gene unclear. Germline lookup yields CDR1 DFQATT and CDR2 SNEGSKA (reference sequence). The V gene lost 3 bases and the J gene lost 0 bases, with 11 bases spanning the gap. This CDR3 has 14 amino acids. The CDR3 coding sequence is TGCAGTGCTAGTTCTAGAAAGTACCAAGAGACCCAGTACTTC. Translation gives CSASSRKYQETQYF.

This clone was observed once. The CDR3 nucleotides are TGCGCCAGCAGTTGGACTAGCGGGAGCCTCTCCTACGAGCAGTACTTC. Protein: CASSWTSGSLSYEQYF. V gene TRBV10-2 combines with J gene TRBJ2-7; 13 nucleotides line up with TRBD2. CDR1 is WSHSY and CDR2 is SAAADI in the germline V gene. The CDR3 covers 16 residues. V lost 5 bases to trimming and J lost 0 bases; unmatched junction nucleotides: 4.

V is TRBV7-9 and J is TRBJ2-7; TRBD1 might be the D (7 bases). V was clipped by 5 bases and J by 3 bases, with 20 bases between them. The CDR3 runs to 16 residues. The germline gives CDR1 SEHNR, CDR2 FQNEAQ (reference sequence). CDR3 loop: CASSPATGRTIYEQYF. The CDR3 region has the DNA TGTGCCAGCAGCCCAGCGACAGGGAGGACCATCTACGAGCAGTACTTC. The whole variable domain, filled in from reference TRBV7-9 and TRBJ2-7, reads DTGVSQNPRHKITKRGQNVTFRCDPISEHNRLYWYRQTLGQGPEFLTYFQNEAQLEKSRLLSDRFSAERPKGSFSTLEIQRTEQGDSAMYLCASSPATGRTIYEQYFGPGTRLTVT.

The chain joins TRBV3-1 (or the pseudogene TRBV3-2) to TRBJ2-1; 14 bases are a match to TRBD2. Germline V lookup: CDR1 LGHDT, CDR2 YNNKEL (reference sequence). Trimming took 7 bases from V and 2 from J; bases not matched to a gene: 10. This CDR3 has 18 amino acids. The CDR3 is CASTPGLAGAAPYNEQFF. CDR3 coding DNA: TGTGCCAGCACTCCGGGACTAGCGGGAGCTGCCCCCTACAATGAGCAGTTCTTC.

The chain is built from TRBV9 and TRBJ2-7; D may be TRBD2 (6 bases). The V end was cut by 2 bases, the J end by 3 bases, with 12 bases between. This CDR3 is built from 14 residues. Germline lookup yields CDR1 SGDLS and CDR2 YYNGEE. CDR3 sequence reads: CASSVAGTSYEQYF. The CDR3 region has the DNA TGTGCCAGCAGCGTTGCGGGAACTAGCTACGAGCAGTACTTC.

This chain uses TRBV9 with TRBJ1-1; 7 positions match TRBD1. This CDR3 has 15 amino acids. V dropped 4 bases and J dropped 6; count of bases not matched to a gene: 12. Germline CDR1 SGDLS, CDR2 YYNGEE. The CDR3 here is CASSFQTGEYAEAFF. CDR3 DNA sequence: TGTGCCAGCAGCTTTCAAACAGGGGAATACGCTGAAGCTTTCTTT.

The CDR3 is CASSDGWLASTDTQYF. The CDR3 DNA follows: TGTGCCAGTAGCGATGGATGGCTAGCGAGCACAGATACGCAGTATTTT. The J gene is TRBJ2-3, the V gene TRBV19, with TRBD2 as a possible D gene (6 bases). The CDR3 has 16 amino acids. V was trimmed by 6 bases and J by 0 bases, leaving 16 bases between them. Germline CDR1 and CDR2: LNHDA and SQIVND (reference sequence).

This clone was found once. The V gene is TRBV9, the J gene TRBJ2-1; 11 bases line up with TRBD2. The CDR3 totals 16 residues. V lost 3 bases to trimming and J lost 7 bases; unmatched junction nucleotides: 9. Germline loops: CDR1 SGDLS, CDR2 YYNGEE. The CDR3 coding sequence is TGTGCCAGCAGCGCTGGTAGCGGGAGGGCCATAAATGAGCAGTTCTTC. Protein sequence: CASSAGSGRAINEQFF. Combining the CDR3 with reference TRBV9 and TRBJ2-1 gives the whole variable domain DSGVTQTPKHLITATGQRVTLRCSPRSGDLSVYWYQQSLDQGLQFLIQYYNGEERAKGNILERFSAQQFPDLHSELNLSSLELGDSALYFCASSAGSGRAINEQFFGPGTRLTVL.

This rearrangement joins TRBV15 to TRBJ2-7; no firm D call. CDR3 length: 13 residues. V was clipped by 3 bases and J by 0 bases, with 6 bases between them. Germline CDR1 is LNHNV and CDR2 is YYDKDF (reference sequence). The CDR3 here is CATSSYPSYEQYF. CDR3 sequence (DNA): TGTGCCACCAGCAGCTATCCCTCCTACGAGCAGTACTTC.

Here the CDR3 reads CASSTRTGGSPLHF. The CDR3 region has the DNA TGTGCCAGTAGTACAAGGACAGGGGGCTCACCCCTCCACTTT. The chain recombines TRBV19 with TRBJ1-6, with TRBD1 matching 11 bases. V lost 4 bases and J lost 10; bases outside the gene matches: 3. CDR1 and CDR2 from the germline V gene are LNHDA and SQIVND (reference sequence). This CDR3 is built from 14 residues.

The gene calls are TRBV11-2 and TRBJ1-2, with 9 nucleotides matching TRBD1. The CDR3 is 17 amino acids. Germline V gene sequence: CDR1 SGHAT, CDR2 FQNNGV. After removal of 2 bases from V and 6 bases from J, the junction contained 13 bases not matched to a gene. The DNA of the CDR3 is TGTGCCAGCAGCTTACTCCAACAGGGGGCGCGTTTGGATGGCTACACCTTC. Translated: CASSLLQQGARLDGYTF. Full variable domain (missing parts from reference TRBV11-2 and TRBJ1-2): EAGVAQSPRYKIIEKRQSVAFWCNPISGHATLYWYQQILGQGPKLLIQFQNNGVVDDSQLPKDRFSAERLKGVDSTLKIQPAKLEDSAVYLCASSLLQQGARLDGYTFGSGTRLTVV.

The chain joins TRBV9 to TRBJ2-5, with 9 bases matching TRBD2. V gave up 3 bases and J gave up 5 bases; unmatched junction bases: 8. CDR1 and CDR2 (germline): SGDLS, YYNGEE. The CDR3 consists of 15 residues. CDR3 region: CASSALAGDEETQYF. CDR3 DNA sequence: TGTGCCAGCAGCGCTTTAGCGGGAGACGAGGAGACCCAGTACTTC.